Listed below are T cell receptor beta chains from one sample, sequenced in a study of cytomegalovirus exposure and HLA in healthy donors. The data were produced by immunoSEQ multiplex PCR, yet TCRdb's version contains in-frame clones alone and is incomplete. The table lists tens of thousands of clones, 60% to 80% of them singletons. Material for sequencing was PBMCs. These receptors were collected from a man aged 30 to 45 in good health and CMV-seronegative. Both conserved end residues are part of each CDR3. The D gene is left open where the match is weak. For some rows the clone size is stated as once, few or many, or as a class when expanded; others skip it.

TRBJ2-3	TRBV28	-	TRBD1	TGTGCCAGCAGTTACGGGACAGGCACAGATACGCAGTATTTT	CASSYGTGTDTQYF
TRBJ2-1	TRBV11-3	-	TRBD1	TGTGCCAGCAGCTCCTTCCCGGACAGGGGAAGAGCAAACTACAATGAGCAGTTCTTC	CASSSFPDRGRANYNEQFF
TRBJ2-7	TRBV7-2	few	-	TGTGCCAGCAGCTTAGCGGAGGGCTCCTACGAGCAGTACTTC	CASSLAEGSYEQYF
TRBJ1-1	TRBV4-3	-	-	TGCGCCAGCAGCCAAGGCGGGTTTTCGAACACTGAAGCTTTCTTT	CASSQGGFSNTEAFF
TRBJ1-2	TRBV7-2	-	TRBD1	TGTGCCAGCAGCTTATCCCAGGGGGGTGGCTACACCTTC	CASSLSQGGGYTF
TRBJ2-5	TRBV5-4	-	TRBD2	TGTGCCAGCAGCCCCGGGACTAGCGGGGTTCAAGAGCAGTACTTC	CASSPGTSGVQEQYF
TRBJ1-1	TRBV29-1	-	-	TGCAGCGTGGGCAGGTTGAACACTGAAGCTTTCTTT	CSVGRLNTEAFF
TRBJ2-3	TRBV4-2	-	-	TGTGCCAGCAGCCAAGTGGGGGGAATCACAGATACGCAGTATTTT	CASSQVGGITDTQYF
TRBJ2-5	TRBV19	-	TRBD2	TGTGCCAGTAGTAAACCGGGACTAGCGGATCAAGAGACCCAGTACTTC	CASSKPGLADQETQYF
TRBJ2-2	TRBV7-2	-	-	TGTGCCAGCAGCTTTCACAGCGGGAACACCGGGGAGCTGTTTTTT	CASSFHSGNTGELFF
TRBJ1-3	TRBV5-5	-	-	TGTGCCAGCAGCTTCTTAACCGGGACTACTGGAAACACCATATATTTT	CASSFLTGTTGNTIYF
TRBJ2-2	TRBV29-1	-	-	TGCAGCGGGGGGGAATCGAACACCGGGGAGCTGTTTTTT	CSGGESNTGELFF
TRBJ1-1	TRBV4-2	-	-	TGTGCCAGCAGCCTAGACCTGGAGGCTTTCTTT	CASSLDLEAFF
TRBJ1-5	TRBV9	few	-	TGTGCCAGCAGCGTAGCGGGGTGGAGCAATCAGCCCCAGCATTTT	CASSVAGWSNQPQHF
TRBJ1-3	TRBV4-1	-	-	TGCGCCAGCAGCCAAGGGCTTCAGTACCTTGGAAACACCATATATTTT	CASSQGLQYLGNTIYF
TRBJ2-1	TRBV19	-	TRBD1	TGTGCCAGTAGTCCGGGACAGGCGAGGCCTCGGCAGTTCTTC	CASSPGQARPRQFF
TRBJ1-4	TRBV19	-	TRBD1	TGTGCCAGTAGTACAGTGACAGGGGGAGAAAAACTGTTTTTT	CASSTVTGGEKLFF
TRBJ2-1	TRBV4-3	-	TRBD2	TGCGCCAGCAGCCATTCTAGCGGGGGCCACAATGAGCAGTTCTTC	CASSHSSGGHNEQFF
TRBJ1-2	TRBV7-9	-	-	TGTGCCAGCAGCTTAGTGGACAGTGGCTACACCTTC	CASSLVDSGYTF
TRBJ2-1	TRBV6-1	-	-	TGTGCCAGCAGTGAAGCGGCGTTCTTC	CASSEAAFF